Listed below are T cell receptor beta chains from one sample, sequenced in a study of cytomegalovirus exposure and HLA in healthy donors. Libraries were prepared by immunoSEQ multiplex PCR; TCRdb keeps only in-frame clonotypes and omits some of them. The table lists 150,000 to 180,000 clones, roughly three quarters of them singletons, with around 13% in the top ten. The sample comprised PBMCs. Receptors originate from a man aged 25-40 years in good health and CMV-seropositive. The CDR3 runs from the conserved cysteine through the conserved F or W. A D gene is named only where the DNA matches it firmly. Only some rows state a clone size, as once, few, many or a class for expanded clones.

d_gene: TRBD1
abundance: few
v_gene: TRBV5-6
j_gene: TRBJ2-1
CDR3aa: CASSLSVKTGKRDEQFF
CDR3nt: TGTGCCAGCAGTTTATCCGTCAAGACAGGGAAGCGCGATGAGCAGTTCTTC

d_gene: TRBD2
abundance: NA
v_gene: TRBV11-2
j_gene: TRBJ2-7
CDR3aa: CASSFHSGSPHEQYF
CDR3nt: TGTGCCAGCAGCTTCCATAGCGGGAGCCCCCACGAGCAGTACTTC

d_gene: TRBD2
abundance: NA
v_gene: TRBV30
j_gene: TRBJ2-5
CDR3aa: CAWSVDAGGQYF
CDR3nt: TGTGCCTGGTCGGTCGACGCGGGAGGGCAGTACTTC

d_gene: TRBD1
abundance: NA
v_gene: TRBV6-1
j_gene: TRBJ1-1
CDR3aa: CASSETGTGCSAFF
CDR3nt: TGTGCCAGCAGTGAAACCGGGACAGGGTGTTCAGCTTTCTTT

d_gene: TRBD1
abundance: once
v_gene: TRBV27
j_gene: TRBJ2-7
CDR3aa: CASSLRQGFYEQYF
CDR3nt: TGTGCCAGCAGTTTGAGACAGGGTTTCTACGAGCAGTACTTC

d_gene: NA
abundance: once
v_gene: TRBV11-1
j_gene: TRBJ2-3
CDR3aa: CASSPDSGLHTDTQYF
CDR3nt: TGTGCCAGCAGCCCGGATAGCGGCCTACACACAGATACGCAGTATTTT

d_gene: NA
abundance: NA
v_gene: TRBV30
j_gene: TRBJ1-2
CDR3aa: CAWTGFRYGYTF
CDR3nt: TGTGCCTGGACAGGTTTCCGATATGGCTACACCTTC

d_gene: NA
abundance: NA
v_gene: TRBV5-1
j_gene: TRBJ2-7
CDR3aa: CASSETFYEQYF
CDR3nt: TGCGCCAGCAGCGAGACTTTCTACGAGCAGTACTTC

d_gene: NA
abundance: once
v_gene: TRBV6-1
j_gene: TRBJ1-2
CDR3aa: CASSASGTGGVVNYGYTF
CDR3nt: TGTGCCAGCAGTGCTTCGGGAACGGGGGGGGTGGTTAACTATGGCTACACCTTC

d_gene: TRBD2
abundance: NA
v_gene: TRBV7-6
j_gene: TRBJ2-1
CDR3aa: CASSLGLAGNEQFF
CDR3nt: TGTGCCAGCAGCTTGGGACTAGCGGGGAATGAGCAGTTCTTC

d_gene: TRBD1
abundance: NA
v_gene: TRBV19
j_gene: TRBJ2-1
CDR3aa: CASSISSGGRGNEQFF
CDR3nt: TGTGCCAGTAGTATAAGTTCAGGGGGCAGGGGCAATGAGCAGTTCTTC

d_gene: NA
abundance: once
v_gene: TRBV2
j_gene: TRBJ1-1
CDR3aa: CASRNQGGWVNTEAFF
CDR3nt: TGTGCCAGCCGCAACCAGGGCGGCTGGGTGAACACTGAAGCTTTCTTT

d_gene: TRBD2
abundance: NA
v_gene: TRBV14
j_gene: TRBJ2-1
CDR3aa: CASSQRTSGGYNEQFF
CDR3nt: TGTGCCAGCAGCCAGAGGACTAGCGGGGGGTACAATGAGCAGTTCTTC

d_gene: TRBD1
abundance: NA
v_gene: TRBV4-1
j_gene: TRBJ2-5
CDR3aa: CASRLTGGLGETQYF
CDR3nt: TGCGCCAGCAGACTAACAGGGGGCTTGGGAGAGACCCAGTACTTC

d_gene: TRBD2
abundance: NA
v_gene: TRBV19
j_gene: TRBJ2-7
CDR3aa: CASSSSGLAGGYEQYF
CDR3nt: TGTGCCAGTAGTTCCTCGGGACTAGCGGGAGGATACGAGCAGTACTTC

d_gene: TRBD2
abundance: NA
v_gene: TRBV6-5
j_gene: TRBJ2-3
CDR3aa: CASSYETSGRGESQYF
CDR3nt: TGTGCCAGCAGTTACGAAACTAGCGGGAGGGGTGAGTCGCAGTATTTT

d_gene: TRBD1
abundance: NA
v_gene: TRBV7-2
j_gene: TRBJ2-1
CDR3aa: CASSLTRTGGFHEQFF
CDR3nt: TGTGCCAGCAGCTTAACCAGGACAGGGGGCTTTCATGAGCAGTTCTTC

d_gene: NA
abundance: NA
v_gene: TRBV9
j_gene: TRBJ2-7
CDR3aa: CASSARADSSYEQYF
CDR3nt: TGTGCCAGCAGCGCAAGAGCGGATAGCTCCTACGAGCAGTACTTC

d_gene: TRBD1
abundance: NA
v_gene: TRBV19
j_gene: TRBJ1-2
CDR3aa: CASSRGTAAFYGYTF
CDR3nt: TGTGCCAGTAGCCGCGGGACAGCTGCTTTCTATGGCTACACCTTC

d_gene: TRBD1
abundance: NA
v_gene: TRBV5-6
j_gene: TRBJ2-7
CDR3aa: CASSLALGTGTYEQYF
CDR3nt: TGTGCCAGCAGCTTGGCACTAGGGACAGGGACCTACGAGCAGTACTTC

d_gene: NA
abundance: NA
v_gene: TRBV7-9
j_gene: TRBJ2-7
CDR3aa: CASSLARESSYEQYF
CDR3nt: TGTGCCAGCAGCTTAGCCCGGGAGAGCTCCTACGAGCAGTACTTC

d_gene: TRBD2
abundance: NA
v_gene: TRBV6-4
j_gene: TRBJ2-1
CDR3aa: CASSVGLAYEQFF
CDR3nt: TGTGCCAGCAGCGTGGGACTAGCTTATGAGCAGTTCTTC

d_gene: TRBD1
abundance: once
v_gene: TRBV27
j_gene: TRBJ2-7
CDR3aa: CASSIWTGVSYEQYF
CDR3nt: TGTGCCAGCAGTATATGGACAGGGGTCTCCTACGAGCAGTACTTC

d_gene: NA
abundance: NA
v_gene: TRBV2
j_gene: TRBJ1-1
CDR3aa: CASSARTENTEAFF
CDR3nt: TGTGCCAGCAGTGCAAGGACAGAGAACACTGAAGCTTTCTTT

d_gene: NA
abundance: NA
v_gene: TRBV11-1
j_gene: TRBJ2-3
CDR3aa: CASSLARDGTDTQYF
CDR3nt: TGTGCCAGCAGCTTAGCACGGGATGGCACAGATACGCAGTATTTT

d_gene: NA
abundance: NA
v_gene: TRBV7-9
j_gene: TRBJ2-3
CDR3aa: CASSLSDSGIADTQYF
CDR3nt: TGTGCCAGCAGCCTATCGGACAGTGGTATTGCAGATACGCAGTATTTT

d_gene: NA
abundance: NA
v_gene: TRBV5-1
j_gene: TRBJ2-7
CDR3aa: CASRPDTTAYEQYF
CDR3nt: TGCGCCAGCAGACCGGACACCACGGCCTACGAGCAGTACTTC

d_gene: NA
abundance: NA
v_gene: TRBV6-5
j_gene: TRBJ2-7
CDR3aa: CASSYSQAGTYEQYF
CDR3nt: TGTGCCAGCAGTTACTCGCAGGCAGGGACCTACGAGCAGTACTTC

d_gene: NA
abundance: NA
v_gene: TRBV6-5
j_gene: TRBJ2-1
CDR3aa: CASSFNGGNEQFF
CDR3nt: TGTGCCAGCAGTTTTAACGGCGGCAATGAGCAGTTCTTC

d_gene: NA
abundance: NA
v_gene: TRBV9
j_gene: TRBJ2-2
CDR3aa: CASSVGGLVGDFSNTGELFF
CDR3nt: TGTGCCAGCAGCGTAGGAGGTCTAGTGGGAGACTTCTCGAACACCGGGGAGCTGTTTTTT

d_gene: NA
abundance: NA
v_gene: TRBV18
j_gene: TRBJ2-6
CDR3aa: CASSAQSGANVLTF
CDR3nt: TGTGCCAGCTCGGCCCAGTCTGGGGCCAACGTCCTGACTTTC

d_gene: NA
abundance: once
v_gene: TRBV9
j_gene: TRBJ2-1
CDR3aa: CASSPRQVGPCNEQFF
CDR3nt: TGTGCCAGCAGCCCCCGTCAGGTGGGGCCCTGCAATGAGCAGTTCTTC

d_gene: TRBD2
abundance: NA
v_gene: TRBV28
j_gene: TRBJ2-5
CDR3aa: CASSLLAGIQETQYF
CDR3nt: TGTGCCAGCAGTTTACTAGCGGGAATACAAGAGACCCAGTACTTC

d_gene: NA
abundance: once
v_gene: TRBV19
j_gene: TRBJ2-1
CDR3aa: CGRRGSGNKDNEQFF
CDR3nt: TGTGGCAGAAGGGGGAGCGGGAATAAGGACAATGAGCAGTTCTTC

d_gene: TRBD2
abundance: NA
v_gene: TRBV29-1
j_gene: TRBJ2-2
CDR3aa: CSVQTSGSRTGELFF
CDR3nt: TGCAGCGTCCAGACTAGCGGGAGTCGCACCGGGGAGCTGTTTTTT

d_gene: NA
abundance: once
v_gene: TRBV29-1
j_gene: TRBJ1-1
CDR3aa: CSGDRRNTEAFF
CDR3nt: TGCAGCGGCGACAGGAGGAACACTGAAGCTTTCTTT

d_gene: TRBD2
abundance: NA
v_gene: TRBV23-1
j_gene: TRBJ2-3
CDR3aa: CASSQPTEGGVGTDTQYF
CDR3nt: TGCGCCAGCAGTCAACCGACCGAGGGAGGGGTCGGCACAGATACGCAGTATTTT

d_gene: TRBD1
abundance: NA
v_gene: TRBV28
j_gene: TRBJ1-5
CDR3aa: CASSFPRQGNQPQHF
CDR3nt: TGTGCCAGCAGTTTCCCCCGACAGGGGAATCAGCCCCAGCATTTT

d_gene: TRBD2
abundance: NA
v_gene: TRBV7-2
j_gene: TRBJ2-7
CDR3aa: CASSLDLAGGRLKQYF
CDR3nt: TGTGCCAGCAGCTTAGACCTAGCGGGAGGGCGGCTCAAGCAGTACTTC